The 17 T cell receptor beta chains reported below all come from one sample, sequenced in a study of T cell repertoires in cytomegalovirus infection. For these receptors, no antigen is known. A single record per CDR3 protein comes from TCRdb applying MiXCR to the reads. The sample shows approximately 100,000 distinct CDR3 sequences, 35% to 50% of them seen only once. The input for sequencing was CD8+ T cells from cultured PBMCs, taken from culture after CMV antigen stimulation. All receptors derive from a human donor in good health (CMV status not recorded). Some clones in this sample may be carry-over from other donors' samples.

CDR3 in DNA: TGTGCAGCTCGAGCGGGGGGTGAGCAGTTCTTC. Amino acids: CAARAGGEQFF. The chain recombines TRBV12-3 or TRBV12-4 with TRBJ2-1; 9 bases are a match to TRBD2. The CDR3 is 11 amino acids.

The chain joins TRBV20-1 to TRBJ2-3; 8 positions agree with TRBD2. The V and J ends lost 0 bases and 2 bases, in that order; junction bases with no gene match: 7. The CDR3 covers 16 residues. Germline loops: CDR1 DFQATT, CDR2 SNEGSKA (reference sequence). The DNA of the CDR3 is TGCAGTGCTAGAGATTTGGTAGCGGGATTCACAGATACGCAGTATTTT. This gives the protein CSARDLVAGFTDTQYF.

The rearrangement uses TRBV27 and TRBJ2-3; D unresolved. Germline CDR1 reads MNHEY; CDR2 reads SMNVEV (reference sequence). The CDR3 loop spans 11 amino acids. The V end was cut by 6 bases, the J end by 6 bases, with 7 bases between. The CDR3 reads CASSLFDTQYF. For the CDR3, the DNA is TGTGCCAGCAGCCTTTTCGATACGCAGTATTTT.

J is TRBJ2-2 and V is TRBV12-3 or TRBV12-4; D is unresolved. The CDR3 is made up of 14 amino acids. Trimming stripped 6 bases from V and 4 bases from J, with 12 bases between. CDR3 sequence: CASSLDPTTGELFF. For the CDR3, the DNA is TGTGCCAGCAGCCTCGACCCCACCACCGGGGAGCTGTTTTTT.

The chain is built from TRBV7-9 and TRBJ2-2; either TRBD1 or TRBD2 may supply D (6 bases each). Germline assignment: CDR1 SEHNR and CDR2 FQNEAQ (reference sequence). This CDR3 has 15 amino acids. V dropped 5 bases and J dropped 6 bases, with 16 bases sitting between them. The CDR3 DNA reads TGTGCCAGCAGCCGACCAGGGGAGGCGGCCGGGGAGCTGTTTTTT. Amino acids: CASSRPGEAAGELFF.

V and J are TRBV7-8 and TRBJ2-5; D possibly corresponds to TRBD1 (5 bases). Trimming took off 5 bases at V and 1 base at J, with 8 bases between the two ends. The germline CDR1 and CDR2 sequences are SGHVS and FQNEAQ. CDR3 length equals 13 residues. The CDR3 here is CASSADSQETQYF. CDR3 bases: TGTGCCAGCAGCGCCGACAGCCAAGAGACCCAGTACTTC.

This clonotype was observed once. The chain joins TRBV4-1 to TRBJ2-1; a weak D match, TRBD2 (7 bases). The CDR3 is 15 residues long. Trimming cost V 1 base and J 8 bases, with 15 bases left between them. Germline V CDR1 and CDR2: MGHRA, YSYEKL. The DNA of the CDR3 is TGCGCCAGCAGCCAAGGGTGGGGGGGCAGTGATGAGCAGTTCTTC. This sequence encodes CASSQGWGGSDEQFF.

The V gene is TRBV4-1, the J gene TRBJ1-1, with D possibly being TRBD1 (6 bases). The CDR3 has 14 amino acids. Trimming pared 0 bases from V and 6 bases from J, leaving 11 bases between. Germline assignment: CDR1 MGHRA and CDR2 YSYEKL. CDR3 amino acids: CASSQDNGTPEAFF. CDR3 DNA: TGCGCCAGCAGCCAAGATAATGGGACACCTGAAGCTTTCTTT.

This clonotype was observed many times. The chain employs TRBV7-2 and TRBJ1-6; 12 bases are a match to TRBD1. The J segment lost 8 bases and the V segment lost 2 bases, leaving 10 bases of the junction unmatched. The length of the CDR3 is 18 residues. Germline V gene sequence: CDR1 SGHTA, CDR2 FQGNSA. DNA for the CDR3: TGTGCCAGCAGCTTATGGGACAGGGGGCGAATTAGTGATTCACCCCTCCACTTT. Protein: CASSLWDRGRISDSPLHF.

J is TRBJ2-3 and V is TRBV9, with D uncertain. The CDR3 is 17 amino acids. V was shortened by 0 bases and J by 0 bases, with 14 bases between the two germline ends. Germline CDR1 is SGDLS and CDR2 is YYNGEE. In nucleotides, the CDR3 is TGTGCCAGCAGCGTAGACCCACTCATCAGAAGCACAGATACGCAGTATTTT. Residues: CASSVDPLIRSTDTQYF. The variable domain in full, completed from reference TRBV9 and TRBJ2-3, reads DSGVTQTPKHLITATGQRVTLRCSPRSGDLSVYWYQQSLDQGLQFLIQYYNGEERAKGNILERFSAQQFPDLHSELNLSSLELGDSALYFCASSVDPLIRSTDTQYFGPGTRLTVL.

V usage is TRBV20-1 and J usage is TRBJ2-4; 8 bases match TRBD2. CDR1 is DFQATT, CDR2 SNEGSKA, per germline (reference sequence). This CDR3 has 14 residues. V lost 3 bases to trimming and J lost 1 base; unmatched junction nucleotides: 2. In DNA form, the CDR3 reads TGCAGTGCTAGCGGGGGGGTCGCCAAAAACATTCAGTACTTC. Translation gives CSASGGVAKNIQYF.

The rearrangement links TRBV7-9 to TRBJ2-3, with a weak D call TRBD1 (5 bases). Trimming shortened V by 5 bases and J by 2 bases, and 17 bases separated the two germline ends. Per germline, CDR1 SEHNR and CDR2 FQNEAQ (reference sequence). CDR3 length equals 16 residues. CDR3: CASSNGASPDTDTQYF. CDR3 DNA: TGTGCCAGCAGCAATGGGGCTAGTCCCGACACAGATACGCAGTATTTT.

J is TRBJ2-7 and V is TRBV7-9; the D is unclear. V dropped 3 bases and J dropped 6 bases, with 9 bases sitting between them. Per the germline V gene, CDR1 is SEHNR and CDR2 is FQNEAQ (reference sequence). This CDR3 has 12 amino acids. Written as DNA, the CDR3 is TGTGCCAGCAGCTTGGGTAGGCTCGAGCAGTACTTC. Encoded protein: CASSLGRLEQYF.

On this clonotype itself: The germline gene is not matched at one end of the junction; a read error may be the cause. The genes are TRBV4-1 and TRBJ2-2, with D possibly matching TRBD1 (5 bases). This CDR3 contains 15 residues. Germline CDR1 and CDR2: MGHRA and YSYEKL. The CDR3 nucleotides are TGTGCCAGCAGCCTACAGGAACCGAACACCGGGGAGCTGTTTTTT. Translating gives CASSLQEPNTGELFF.

This rearrangement joins TRBV27 to TRBJ2-1; 8 bases are a match to TRBD2. Trimming at V came to 3 bases and at J to 4 bases, leaving 2 bases not matched to a gene. The CDR3 runs 14 residues. Germline V gene sequence: CDR1 MNHEY, CDR2 SMNVEV (reference sequence). Here the CDR3 reads CASSFSGDYNEQFF. Written as DNA, the CDR3 is TGTGCCAGCAGTTTTAGCGGGGATTACAATGAGCAGTTCTTC.

The chain couples TRBV7-8 to TRBJ1-2, with TRBD1 matching 7 bases. CDR3 length: 14 amino acids. Germline loops: CDR1 SGHVS, CDR2 FQNEAQ. V shed 4 bases, J shed 4 bases, and the junction held 6 bases outside the gene matches. CDR3 DNA sequence: TGTGCCAGCAGCTCGCCGACAGGGCCCTATGGCTACACCTTC. Its protein product is CASSSPTGPYGYTF.

J is TRBJ1-1 and V is TRBV5-1; the D is unclear. Trimming removed 5 bases from V and 5 bases from J, with 13 bases in between. The CDR3 is 13 amino acids. Per germline, CDR1 SGHRS and CDR2 YFSETQ. The CDR3 bases are TGCGCCAGCAGTAGTTCAGCAGTGACTGAAGCTTTCTTT. It yields the protein CASSSSAVTEAFF.